The rows below give T cell receptor beta chains drawn from one sample of a study of PD-1 blockade in classical Hodgkin lymphoma. The data were produced by immunoSEQ multiplex PCR, yet TCRdb's version contains in-frame clones alone and is incomplete. This sample carries about 97,000 clones, roughly 84% of them seen once, and the ten largest clones take 12%. The starting material was peripheral blood mononuclear cells (PBMCs), obtained at baseline. These receptor sequences come from a human donor with classical Hodgkin lymphoma. The CDR3 runs from the conserved cysteine through the conserved F or W. A D gene is named only where the DNA matches it firmly. Clone size is stated in some rows and not others, as once, few, many or a class when expanded.

d_call | j_call | cdr3_length | clone_size | v_call | cdr3_aa | cdr3_nt
NA | TRBJ1-2 | 14 | NA | TRBV28 | CASSLSGTSGGYTF | TGTGCCAGCAGTTTATCTGGCACGTCTGGCGGCTACACCTTC
NA | TRBJ2-7 | 14 | NA | TRBV7-2 | CASSRTGLFYEQYF | TGTGCCAGCAGCAGAACAGGGTTGTTCTACGAGCAGTACTTC
TRBD1 | TRBJ2-7 | 14 | NA | TRBV11-2 | CASSPRDRYYEQYF | TGTGCCAGCAGCCCCCGGGACAGATACTACGAGCAGTACTTC
NA | TRBJ2-3 | 14 | NA | TRBV5-1 | CASSLEANTDTQYF | TGCGCCAGCAGCTTGGAGGCGAACACAGATACGCAGTATTTT
TRBD1 | TRBJ2-7 | 14 | NA | TRBV6-5 | CASSIRTGWNEQYF | TGTGCCAGCAGTATCCGGACAGGGTGGAACGAGCAGTACTTC
NA | TRBJ2-2 | 13 | NA | TRBV5-1 | CASSLDYAGELFF | TGCGCCAGCAGCTTGGATTACGCCGGGGAGCTGTTTTTT
NA | TRBJ2-5 | 14 | NA | TRBV7-2 | CASSPRSGSPLQYF | TGTGCCAGCAGCCCTCGGTCAGGCTCTCCACTCCAGTACTTC
NA | TRBJ1-2 | 13 | once | TRBV6-6 | CASSYAGGYGYTF | TGTGCCAGCAGTTACGCGGGGGGGTATGGCTACACCTTC
NA | TRBJ2-3 | 14 | NA | TRBV21-1 | CASSKSGARITQYF | TGTGCCAGCAGCAAAAGCGGGGCCCGGATTACGCAGTATTTT
NA | TRBJ1-2 | 14 | NA | TRBV30 | CAWTMVTHLYGYTF | TGTGCCTGGACGATGGTCACCCACCTCTATGGCTACACCTTC
NA | TRBJ1-2 | 12 | NA | TRBV6-5 | CASSYTGSGYTF | TGTGCCAGCAGTTACACCGGCAGTGGCTACACCTTC